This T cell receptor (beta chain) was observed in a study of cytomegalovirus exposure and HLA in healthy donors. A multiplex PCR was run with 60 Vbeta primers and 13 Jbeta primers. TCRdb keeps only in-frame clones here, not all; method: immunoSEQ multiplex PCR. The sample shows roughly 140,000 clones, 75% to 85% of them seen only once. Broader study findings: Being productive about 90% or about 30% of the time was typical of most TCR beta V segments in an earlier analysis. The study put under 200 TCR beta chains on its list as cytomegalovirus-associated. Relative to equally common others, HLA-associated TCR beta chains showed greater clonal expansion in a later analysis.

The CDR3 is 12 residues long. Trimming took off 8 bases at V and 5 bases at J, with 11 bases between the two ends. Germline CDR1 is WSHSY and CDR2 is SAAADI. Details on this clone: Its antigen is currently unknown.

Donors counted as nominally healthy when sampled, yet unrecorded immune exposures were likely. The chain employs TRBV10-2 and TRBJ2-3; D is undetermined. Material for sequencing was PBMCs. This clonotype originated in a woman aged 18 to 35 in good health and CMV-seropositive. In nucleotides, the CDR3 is TGCGCCAGCTGCCCGACTGGAGATACGCAGTATTTT. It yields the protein CASCPTGDTQYF.